The rows below give T cell receptor beta chains drawn from one sample of a study of PD-1 blockade in classical Hodgkin lymphoma. Measured with immunoSEQ multiplex PCR; TCRdb has only the in-frame clones, and not every one. The sample consists of around 50,000 clones, about 75% of them appearing once. Sample: peripheral blood mononuclear cells (PBMCs), taken before the fourth cycle of nivolumab. Receptors were obtained from a human donor with classical Hodgkin lymphoma. The CDR3 runs from the conserved cysteine through the conserved F or W. The D gene is left open where the match is weak. Only part of the rows carry a size: once, few, many, or a class if the clone is expanded.

J gene | clone size | V gene | D gene | CDR3 protein | CDR3 DNA
TRBJ1-6 | - | TRBV5-6 | TRBD1 | CASSFWDRENSPLHF | TGTGCCAGCAGCTTTTGGGACAGAGAGAATTCACCCCTCCACTTT
TRBJ2-5 | - | TRBV7-9 | TRBD1 | CASQTGTGGAKTQYF | TGTGCCAGCCAGACCGGGACAGGGGGCGCAAAGACCCAGTACTTC
TRBJ2-3 | - | TRBV6-5 | - | CASSYSILGTQYF | TGTGCCAGCAGTTACTCGATCCTGGGTACGCAGTATTTT
TRBJ2-7 | - | TRBV7-2 | TRBD2 | CASSYGLAGVGEQYF | TGTGCCAGCAGCTACGGACTAGCGGGAGTGGGGGAGCAGTACTTC
TRBJ1-2 | - | TRBV2 | - | CASSEQGANYGYTF | TGTGCCAGCAGTGAACAGGGTGCTAACTATGGCTACACCTTC
TRBJ1-1 | - | TRBV5-1 | - | CASSYFSNTEAFF | TGCGCCAGCAGCTATTTTTCCAACACTGAAGCTTTCTTT
TRBJ1-1 | - | TRBV4-2 | - | CASSQDRGWNTEAFF | TGTGCCAGCAGCCAAGATCGGGGATGGAACACTGAAGCTTTCTTT
TRBJ1-2 | - | TRBV7-3 | - | CASSFQGPDGYTF | TGTGCCAGCAGCTTCCAAGGGCCGGATGGCTACACCTTC
TRBJ2-7 | few | TRBV11-2 | - | CASSLGDSGYEQYF | TGTGCCAGCAGCTTAGGGGACTCTGGGTACGAGCAGTACTTC
TRBJ2-5 | - | TRBV6-6 | TRBD2 | CASSATSGSETQYF | TGTGCCAGCAGTGCGACTAGCGGGAGTGAGACCCAGTACTTC
TRBJ1-5 | few | TRBV27 | - | CASREGNQPQHF | TGTGCCAGCAGGGAGGGCAATCAGCCCCAGCATTTT
TRBJ2-7 | - | TRBV19 | - | CASSIIDRPNNEQYF | TGTGCCAGTAGTATCATCGACAGGCCTAACAACGAGCAGTACTTC
TRBJ2-7 | - | TRBV4-2 | - | CASSQHRAYEQYF | TGTGCCAGCAGCCAACACAGGGCCTACGAGCAGTACTTC
TRBJ2-7 | - | TRBV2 | - | CASRGGEMYEQYF | TGTGCCAGCAGGGGAGGAGAAATGTACGAGCAGTACTTC
TRBJ2-7 | - | TRBV28 | - | CASGPRGGRPEQYF | TGTGCCAGCGGGCCTCGTGGGGGGAGGCCTGAGCAGTACTTC
TRBJ1-3 | - | TRBV21-1 | - | CASSKARGPRHLRSGNTIYF | TGTGCCAGCAGCAAAGCGAGAGGGCCCCGTCACCTACGCTCTGGAAACACCATATATTTT
TRBJ2-4 | - | TRBV5-1 | - | CASSLGQGHIQYF | TGCGCCAGCAGCTTGGGGCAGGGCCACATTCAGTACTTC
TRBJ1-4 | - | TRBV19 | TRBD1 | CASSARTGSNEKLFF | TGTGCCAGTAGTGCGAGGACAGGGTCTAATGAAAAACTGTTTTTT
TRBJ2-5 | - | TRBV7-9 | - | CASSPGGPETQYF | TGTGCCAGCAGCCCTGGAGGGCCCGAGACCCAGTACTTC
TRBJ2-7 | - | TRBV2 | TRBD2 | CASLTGLGTYEQYF | TGTGCCAGCCTTACCGGACTAGGGACCTACGAGCAGTACTTC
TRBJ1-4 | - | TRBV28 | - | CASSSPLEKLFF | TGTGCCAGCAGTTCCCCCTTGGAAAAACTGTTTTTT
TRBJ2-1 | - | TRBV5-4 | TRBD2 | CASSQAGLAGDEQFF | TGTGCCAGCAGCCAAGCGGGACTAGCGGGAGATGAGCAGTTCTTC
TRBJ1-1 | - | TRBV4-2 | - | CASSRGGPLNTEAFF | TGTGCCAGCAGCCGAGGGGGGCCATTGAACACTGAAGCTTTCTTT
TRBJ2-3 | few | TRBV6-5 | - | CASSYQGGSTDTQYF | TGTGCCAGCAGTTACCAAGGCGGGAGCACAGATACGCAGTATTTT
TRBJ2-7 | - | TRBV10-3 | TRBD1 | CAISDPDRGYEQYF | TGTGCCATCAGTGACCCGGACAGGGGCTACGAGCAGTACTTC
TRBJ2-5 | many | TRBV4-1 | - | CASSQGRQETQYF | TGCGCCAGCAGCCAGGGACGTCAAGAGACCCAGTACTTC
TRBJ2-7 | - | TRBV4-2 | TRBD1 | CASSLEDRGHEQYF | TGTGCCAGCAGCTTGGAGGACAGGGGGCATGAGCAGTACTTC
TRBJ1-4 | - | TRBV2 | - | CASSRSSLNEKLFF | TGTGCCAGCAGTCGTTCTAGCTTGAATGAAAAACTGTTTTTT
TRBJ2-7 | - | TRBV5-5 | - | CASSLRTLTSYEQYF | TGTGCCAGCAGCCTAAGGACACTAACTTCCTACGAGCAGTACTTC
TRBJ1-5 | - | TRBV28 | - | CASSLTVLNQPQHF | TGTGCCAGCAGTTTGACAGTCTTAAATCAGCCCCAGCATTTT
TRBJ1-5 | once | TRBV7-9 | - | CASSLTGAGDQPQHF | TGTGCCAGCAGCCTTACTGGGGCGGGGGATCAGCCCCAGCATTTT
TRBJ1-2 | medium-sized | TRBV7-2 | - | CASSLATAWTEGGYTF | TGTGCCAGCAGCTTAGCCACAGCATGGACGGAGGGTGGCTACACCTTC
TRBJ1-5 | - | TRBV4-3 | TRBD1 | CASSQRTGPRPQHF | TGCGCCAGCAGCCAACGGACAGGGCCACGGCCCCAGCATTTT
TRBJ2-1 | - | TRBV15 | - | CATSRELQYNEQFF | TGTGCCACCAGCAGAGAGCTCCAATACAATGAGCAGTTCTTC
TRBJ2-7 | - | TRBV7-6 | TRBD2 | CASSAGLAGYEQYF | TGTGCCAGCAGCGCCGGACTAGCGGGGTACGAGCAGTACTTC
TRBJ2-3 | - | TRBV29-1 | TRBD1 | CSVTGTALDTQYF | TGCAGCGTTACCGGGACAGCGCTAGATACGCAGTATTTT
TRBJ2-6 | few | TRBV15 | - | CATSREGLGANVLTF | TGTGCCACCAGCAGAGAGGGACTTGGGGCCAACGTCCTGACTTTC
TRBJ1-3 | - | TRBV2 | - | CASTELAGRGGNTIYF | TGTGCCAGCACCGAGTTGGCAGGGAGAGGGGGAAACACCATATATTTT
TRBJ2-7 | - | TRBV27 | TRBD1 | CASSLWGTDYEQYF | TGTGCCAGCAGTTTATGGGGGACAGATTACGAGCAGTACTTC
TRBJ1-1 | - | TRBV5-1 | - | CASSALDSTEAFF | TGCGCCAGCAGCGCCCTCGACAGCACTGAAGCTTTCTTT
TRBJ2-7 | - | TRBV14 | - | CASSHRVGGYEQYF | TGTGCCAGCAGCCACCGGGTAGGGGGGTACGAGCAGTACTTC
TRBJ2-2 | - | TRBV7-9 | TRBD2 | CASSPGGFGELFF | TGTGCCAGCAGCCCGGGGGGGTTCGGGGAGCTGTTTTTT
TRBJ2-7 | - | TRBV19 | - | CASSPQAIMGVTYEQYF | TGTGCCAGTAGTCCCCAGGCCATTATGGGGGTTACCTACGAGCAGTACTTC
TRBJ1-5 | - | TRBV9 | - | CASSTDYNQPQHF | TGTGCCAGCAGCACAGATTACAATCAGCCCCAGCATTTT
TRBJ2-7 | - | TRBV28 | TRBD1 | CASSGRDRVIEQYF | TGTGCCAGCAGTGGGAGGGACAGGGTAATCGAGCAGTACTTC
TRBJ2-2 | - | TRBV5-1 | TRBD1 | CASSSGQIATGELFF | TGCGCCAGCAGCTCGGGACAGATCGCAACCGGGGAGCTGTTTTTT
TRBJ2-7 | - | TRBV9 | - | CASPDGEQYF | TGTGCCAGCCCCGACGGCGAGCAGTACTTC
TRBJ1-2 | - | TRBV2 | - | CASSEGNYGYTF | TGTGCCAGCAGTGAGGGGAACTATGGCTACACCTTC
TRBJ2-7 | - | TRBV10-3 | TRBD1 | CAISPGTVRVFYEQYF | TGTGCCATCAGTCCCGGGACAGTCCGGGTCTTTTACGAGCAGTACTTC